The 8 T cell receptor beta chains below all came from one sample that was sequenced in a study of blood T cells in healthy people across ages. Using a J-beta primer mix together with a sample-barcoded 5' primer, a second PCR was run for roughly 6 to 11 cycles. Each CDR3 protein is one row after TCRdb ran MiXCR on the 5' RACE reads. The sample has 1.5 million or so distinct CDR3 sequences; around two fifths are singletons. The sequencing input was blood. The receptors derive from a woman younger than 35 in good health.

The chain carries TRBV28 and TRBJ2-7; a weak D match, TRBD1 (6 bases). CDR1 is MDHEN and CDR2 is SYDVKM in the germline V gene. The length of the CDR3 is 13 residues. The V gene lost 8 bases and the J gene lost 0 bases, with 11 bases spanning the gap. In nucleotides, the CDR3 is TGTGCCAGCCGACAGGACAGCTCCTACGAGCAGTACTTC. Amino acid sequence: CASRQDSSYEQYF.

The chain is built from TRBV6-2 or TRBV6-3 and TRBJ2-3; 8 bases align to TRBD2. With 5 bases clipped from V and 8 bases from J, the junction kept 6 bases outside the gene matches. CDR1 is MNHEY and CDR2 is SVGEGT in the germline V gene. This CDR3 comprises 13 residues. The CDR3 protein is CASSRGLAATQYF. DNA for the CDR3: TGTGCCAGCAGTAGAGGACTAGCAGCTACGCAGTATTTT.

The chain employs TRBV4-1 and TRBJ2-1; perhaps TRBD2 as D (5 bases). This CDR3 comprises 15 residues. Deletions cut 3 bases from V and 2 bases from J, with 11 bases between. Germline values: CDR1 MGHRA, CDR2 YSYEKL. As DNA, the CDR3 is TGCGCCAGCAGCCAGAGATCCGGGACCTACAATGAGCAGTTCTTC. This encodes CASSQRSGTYNEQFF.

This clonotype was counted a few times. V gene TRBV6-6 combines with J gene TRBJ2-1; 15 bases line up with TRBD2. Unmatched junction bases numbered 7, after V lost 7 bases and J lost 6 bases. The CDR3 is 16 amino acids. Germline V gene lookup returns CDR1 MNHNY and CDR2 SVGAGI (reference sequence). The CDR3 DNA reads as TGTGCCAGCACTTGGACTAGCGGGGGGGCCGGCAATGAGCAGTTCTTC. Amino acid sequence: CASTWTSGGAGNEQFF.

This clonotype has more than one count but fewer than ten. The chain links TRBV29-1 to TRBJ1-1; D call uncertain. CDR3 length: 11 residues. Trimming took 5 bases from V and 1 from J, leaving 5 bases between them. Germline V gives CDR1 SQVTM, CDR2 ANQGSEA. CDR3 DNA sequence: TGCAGCGTTATTCCGAACACTGAAGCTTTCTTT. Translated: CSVIPNTEAFF.

Points on this clonotype: This may arise from a read error, as a much more abundant clone is one base away. The V call is TRBV7-9, the J call TRBJ1-1, with 8 bases that match TRBD1. The V segment lost 5 bases and the J segment 5 bases; nucleotides outside the gene matches: 10. Germline CDR1 and CDR2: SEHNR and FQNEAQ (reference sequence). CDR3 length: 15 residues. This chain's CDR3 is CASSPMRQGMTEAFF. In nucleotides, the CDR3 is TGTGCCAGCAGCCCGATGCGACAGGGGATGACTGAAGCTTTCTTT.

This clonotype was found a few times. The V and J genes are TRBV7-9 and TRBJ2-5; D is uncertain. From germline, CDR1 is SEHNR and CDR2 FQNEAQ (reference sequence). This CDR3 region has 14 residues. Trimming removed 5 bases at V and 2 bases at J, with 12 bases between. Here the CDR3 reads CASSPLQQQETQYF. The CDR3 region has the DNA TGTGCCAGCAGCCCCCTTCAGCAACAAGAGACCCAGTACTTC.

This clonotype was detected once. V gene TRBV14 combines with J gene TRBJ2-1; perhaps TRBD2 as D (5 bases). The ends were cut back, 4 bases at V and 7 bases at J, with 23 bases in the middle. Germline V gives CDR1 SGHDN, CDR2 FVKESK. This CDR3 has 17 residues. CDR3 nucleotide sequence: TGTGCCAGCAGCCGAACCGGCGGGTCTGTTAGCGTTAATGAGCAGTTCTTC. It yields the protein CASSRTGGSVSVNEQFF.